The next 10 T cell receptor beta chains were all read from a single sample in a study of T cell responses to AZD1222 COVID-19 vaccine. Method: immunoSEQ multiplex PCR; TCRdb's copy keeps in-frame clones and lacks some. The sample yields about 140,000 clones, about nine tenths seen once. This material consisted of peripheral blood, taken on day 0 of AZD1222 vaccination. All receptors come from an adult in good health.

The CDR3 region has the DNA TGTGCCAGCAGCCAAGTTCTAGCGGGAGGTAATGAGCAGTTCTTC. It codes for CASSQVLAGGNEQFF. The gene calls are TRBV3-1 (or the pseudogene TRBV3-2) and TRBJ2-1; 11 bases agree with TRBD2. Germline values: CDR1 LGHDT, CDR2 YNNKEL (reference sequence). After removal of 1 base from V and 7 bases from J, the junction contained 3 bases not matched to a gene. CDR3 length: 15 amino acids.

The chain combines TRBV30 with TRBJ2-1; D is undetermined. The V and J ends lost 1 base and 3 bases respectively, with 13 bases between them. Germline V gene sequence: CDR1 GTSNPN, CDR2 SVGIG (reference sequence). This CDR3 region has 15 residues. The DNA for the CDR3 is TGTGCCTGGAGTGGTCTCATTACTCTCTACAATGAGCAGTTCTTC. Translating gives CAWSGLITLYNEQFF. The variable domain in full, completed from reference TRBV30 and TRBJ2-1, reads SQTIHQWPATLVQPVGSPLSLECTVEGTSNPNLYWYRQAAGRGLQLLFYSVGIGQISSEVPQNLSASRPQDRQFILSSKKLLLSDSGFYLCAWSGLITLYNEQFFGPGTRLTVL.

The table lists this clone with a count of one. CDR3: CARKPRDRAGEKLFF. CDR3 sequence (DNA): TGTGCCAGGAAGCCCAGGGACAGGGCGGGGGAAAAACTGTTTTTT. V and J are TRBV11-3 and TRBJ1-4; TRBD1 matches at 9 bases. V was clipped by 9 bases and J by 8 bases; unmatched bases: 13. The CDR3 length is 15 residues. Germline V gives CDR1 SGHNT, CDR2 YENEEA.

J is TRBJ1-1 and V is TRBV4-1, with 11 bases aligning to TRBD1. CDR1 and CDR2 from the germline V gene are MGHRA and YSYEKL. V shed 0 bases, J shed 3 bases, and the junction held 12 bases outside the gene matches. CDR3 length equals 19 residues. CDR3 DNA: TGCGCCAGCAGCCAAGATGGACTGGGGACAGGGGGTATGCACACTGAAGCTTTCTTT. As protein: CASSQDGLGTGGMHTEAFF.

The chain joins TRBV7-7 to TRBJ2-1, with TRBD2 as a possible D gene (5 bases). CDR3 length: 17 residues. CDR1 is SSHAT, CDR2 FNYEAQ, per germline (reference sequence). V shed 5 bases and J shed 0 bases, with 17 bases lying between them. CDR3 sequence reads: CASSPIAGLLSYNEQFF. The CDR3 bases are TGTGCCAGCAGCCCCATAGCTGGACTTCTCTCCTACAATGAGCAGTTCTTC.

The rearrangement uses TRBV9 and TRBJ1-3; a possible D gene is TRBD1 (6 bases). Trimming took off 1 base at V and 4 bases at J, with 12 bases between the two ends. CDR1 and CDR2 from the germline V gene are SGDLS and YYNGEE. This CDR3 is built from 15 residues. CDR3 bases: TGTGCCAGCAGCGTACAGGGGCTGTCGGGAAACACCATATATTTT. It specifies CASSVQGLSGNTIYF. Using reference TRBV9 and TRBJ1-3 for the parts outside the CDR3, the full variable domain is DSGVTQTPKHLITATGQRVTLRCSPRSGDLSVYWYQQSLDQGLQFLIQYYNGEERAKGNILERFSAQQFPDLHSELNLSSLELGDSALYFCASSVQGLSGNTIYFGEGSWLTVV.

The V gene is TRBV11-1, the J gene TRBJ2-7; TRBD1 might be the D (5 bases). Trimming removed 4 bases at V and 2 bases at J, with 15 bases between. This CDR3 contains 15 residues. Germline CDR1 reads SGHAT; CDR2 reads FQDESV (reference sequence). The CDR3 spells CASSSPGLRAYEQYF. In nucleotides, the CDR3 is TGTGCCAGCAGCTCCCCCGGGCTCAGGGCCTACGAGCAGTACTTC.

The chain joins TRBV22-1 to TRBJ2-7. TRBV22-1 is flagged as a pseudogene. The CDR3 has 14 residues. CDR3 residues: CPGSTPWVRHEQYF. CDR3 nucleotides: TGTCCTGGGAGCACTCCCTGGGTTCGACACGAGCAGTACTTC.

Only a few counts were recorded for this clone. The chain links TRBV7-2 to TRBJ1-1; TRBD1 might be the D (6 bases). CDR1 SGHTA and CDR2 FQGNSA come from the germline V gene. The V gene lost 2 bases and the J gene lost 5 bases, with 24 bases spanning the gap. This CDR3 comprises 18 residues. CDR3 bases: TGTGCCAGCAGCTTAACCGATAGGGGGGCAGGAGGTCGGACTGAAGCTTTCTTT. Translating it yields CASSLTDRGAGGRTEAFF.

Here the CDR3 DNA reads TGCAGCGTCGCAAACACCCGGGACATCAGGGGGTATGGCTACACCTTC. Translation: CSVANTRDIRGYGYTF. The chain combines TRBV29-1 with TRBJ1-2; the match to TRBD1 covers 7 bases. In germline, CDR1 is SQVTM, CDR2 ANQGSEA. The CDR3 runs to 16 residues. J lost 5 bases, V lost 6 bases, and 18 bases had no gene match.